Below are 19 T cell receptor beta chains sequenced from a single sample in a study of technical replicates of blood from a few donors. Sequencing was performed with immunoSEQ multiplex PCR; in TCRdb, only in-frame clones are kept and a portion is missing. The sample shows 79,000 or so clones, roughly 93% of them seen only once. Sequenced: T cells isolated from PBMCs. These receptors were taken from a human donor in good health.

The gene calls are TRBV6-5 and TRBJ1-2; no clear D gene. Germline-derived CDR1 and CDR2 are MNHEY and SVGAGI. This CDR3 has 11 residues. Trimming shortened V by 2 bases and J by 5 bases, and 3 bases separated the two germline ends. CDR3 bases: TGTGCCAGCAGTTACCGGTATGGCTACACCTTC. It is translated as CASSYRYGYTF.

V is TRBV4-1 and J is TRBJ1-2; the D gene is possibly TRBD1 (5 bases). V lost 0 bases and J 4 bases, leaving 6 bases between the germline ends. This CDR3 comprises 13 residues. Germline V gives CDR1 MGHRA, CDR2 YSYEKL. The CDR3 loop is CASSQDGGYGYTF. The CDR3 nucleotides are TGCGCCAGCAGCCAAGACGGGGGCTATGGCTACACCTTC.

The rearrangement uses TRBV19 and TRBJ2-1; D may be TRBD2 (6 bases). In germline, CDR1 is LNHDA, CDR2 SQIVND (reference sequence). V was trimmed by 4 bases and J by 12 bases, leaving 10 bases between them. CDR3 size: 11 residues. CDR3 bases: TGTGCCAGTAGTACGGGACTGGGGCAGTTCTTC. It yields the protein CASSTGLGQFF.

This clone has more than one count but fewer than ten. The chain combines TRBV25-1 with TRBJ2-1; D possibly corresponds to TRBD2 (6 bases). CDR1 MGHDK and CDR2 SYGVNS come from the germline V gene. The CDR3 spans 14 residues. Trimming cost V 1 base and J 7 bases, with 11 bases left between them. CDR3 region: CASSEWSGLNEQFF. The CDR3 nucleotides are TGTGCCAGCAGTGAATGGTCGGGACTTAATGAGCAGTTCTTC.

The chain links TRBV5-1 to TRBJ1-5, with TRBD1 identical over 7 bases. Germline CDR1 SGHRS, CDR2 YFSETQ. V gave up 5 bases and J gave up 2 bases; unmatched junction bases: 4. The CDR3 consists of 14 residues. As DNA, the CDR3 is TGCGCCAGCAGTCGGGACAGCGGCAATCAGCCCCAGCATTTT. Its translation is CASSRDSGNQPQHF.

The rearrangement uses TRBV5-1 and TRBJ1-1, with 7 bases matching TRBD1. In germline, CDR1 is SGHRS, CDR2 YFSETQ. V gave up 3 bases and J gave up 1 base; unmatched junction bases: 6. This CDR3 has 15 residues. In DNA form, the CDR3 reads TGCGCCAGCAGCTCCGGACAGGCGGGGAACACTGAAGCTTTCTTT. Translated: CASSSGQAGNTEAFF.

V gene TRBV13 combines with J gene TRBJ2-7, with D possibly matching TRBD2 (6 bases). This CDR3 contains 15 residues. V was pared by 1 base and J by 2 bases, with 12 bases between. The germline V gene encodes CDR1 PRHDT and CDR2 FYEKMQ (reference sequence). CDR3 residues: CASSLALADTYEQYF. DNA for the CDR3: TGTGCCAGCAGCTTAGCACTAGCTGACACCTACGAGCAGTACTTC.

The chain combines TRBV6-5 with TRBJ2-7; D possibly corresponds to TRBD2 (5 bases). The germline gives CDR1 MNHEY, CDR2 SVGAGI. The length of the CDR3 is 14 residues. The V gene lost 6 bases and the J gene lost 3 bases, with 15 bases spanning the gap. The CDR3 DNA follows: TGTGCCAGCAGAAGTGGAGGAACCCACTACGAGCAGTACTTC. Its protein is CASRSGGTHYEQYF.

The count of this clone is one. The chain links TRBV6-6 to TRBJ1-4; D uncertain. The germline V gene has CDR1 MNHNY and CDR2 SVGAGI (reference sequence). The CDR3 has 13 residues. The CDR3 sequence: CAIGGSINEKLFF. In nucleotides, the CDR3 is TGTGCTATTGGCGGCAGCATAAATGAAAAACTGTTTTTT.

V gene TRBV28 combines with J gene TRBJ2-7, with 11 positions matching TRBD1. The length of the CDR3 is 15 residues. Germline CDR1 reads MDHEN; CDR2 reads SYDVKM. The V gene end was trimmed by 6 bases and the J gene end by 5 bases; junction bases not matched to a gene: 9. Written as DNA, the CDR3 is TGTGCCAGCAGCTCAGGCGGACAGGGGGCCGACGAGCAGTACTTC. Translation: CASSSGGQGADEQYF.

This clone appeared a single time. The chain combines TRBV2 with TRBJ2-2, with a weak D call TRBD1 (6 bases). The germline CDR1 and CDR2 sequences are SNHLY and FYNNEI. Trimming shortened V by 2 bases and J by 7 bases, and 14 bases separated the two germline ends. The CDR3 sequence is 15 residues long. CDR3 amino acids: CASSESRGYSGELFF. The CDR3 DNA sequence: TGTGCCAGCAGTGAATCCAGGGGCTATAGCGGGGAGCTGTTTTTT.

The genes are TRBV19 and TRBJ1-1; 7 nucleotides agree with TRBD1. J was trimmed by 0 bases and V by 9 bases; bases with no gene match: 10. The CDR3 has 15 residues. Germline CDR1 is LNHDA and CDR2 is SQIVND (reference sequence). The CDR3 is CASRGQSIMNTEAFF. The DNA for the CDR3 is TGTGCCAGCCGGGGACAGAGTATAATGAACACTGAAGCTTTCTTT.

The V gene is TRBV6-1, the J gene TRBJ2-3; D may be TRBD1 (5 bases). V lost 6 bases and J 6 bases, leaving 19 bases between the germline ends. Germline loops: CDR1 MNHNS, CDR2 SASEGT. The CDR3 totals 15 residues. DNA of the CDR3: TGTGCCAGCAGACCCGATACTACAGGCTCTGATACGCAGTATTTT. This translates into CASRPDTTGSDTQYF.

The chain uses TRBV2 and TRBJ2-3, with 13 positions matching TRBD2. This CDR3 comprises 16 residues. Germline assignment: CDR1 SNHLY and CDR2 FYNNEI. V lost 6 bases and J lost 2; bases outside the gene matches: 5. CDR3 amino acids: CASRRTSGGHTDTQYF. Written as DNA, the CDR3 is TGTGCCAGCAGGCGGACTAGCGGGGGACACACAGATACGCAGTATTTT.

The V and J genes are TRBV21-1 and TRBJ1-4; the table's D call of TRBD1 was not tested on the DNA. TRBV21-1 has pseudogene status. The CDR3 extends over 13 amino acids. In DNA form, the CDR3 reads TGTGCCAACCGGGACAGTTCTAATGAAAAACTGTTTTTT. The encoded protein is CANRDSSNEKLFF.

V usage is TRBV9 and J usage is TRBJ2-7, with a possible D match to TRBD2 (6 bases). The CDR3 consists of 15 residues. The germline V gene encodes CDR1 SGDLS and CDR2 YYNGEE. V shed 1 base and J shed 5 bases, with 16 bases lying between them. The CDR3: CASSVSGRRAHEQYF. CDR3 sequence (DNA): TGTGCCAGCAGCGTATCTGGTCGGAGGGCCCACGAGCAGTACTTC.

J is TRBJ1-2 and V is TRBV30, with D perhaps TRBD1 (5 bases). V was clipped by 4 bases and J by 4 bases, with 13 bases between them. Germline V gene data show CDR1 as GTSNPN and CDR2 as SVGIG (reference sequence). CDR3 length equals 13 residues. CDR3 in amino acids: CAWIDGTFYGYTF. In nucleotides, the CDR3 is TGTGCCTGGATTGACGGGACTTTCTATGGCTACACCTTC.

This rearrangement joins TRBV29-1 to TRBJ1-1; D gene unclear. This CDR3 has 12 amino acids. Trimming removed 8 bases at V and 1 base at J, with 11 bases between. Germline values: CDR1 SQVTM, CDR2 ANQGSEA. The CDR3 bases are TGCAGCCTTCTGAACGGGAACACTGAAGCTTTCTTT. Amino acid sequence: CSLLNGNTEAFF.

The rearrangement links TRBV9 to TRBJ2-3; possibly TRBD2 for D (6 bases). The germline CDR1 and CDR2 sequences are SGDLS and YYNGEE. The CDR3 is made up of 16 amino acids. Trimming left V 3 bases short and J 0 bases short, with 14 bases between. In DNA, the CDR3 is TGTGCCAGCAGCGGGGGACTTCAATCTAGCACAGATACGCAGTATTTT. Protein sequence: CASSGGLQSSTDTQYF.